A selection of T cell receptor beta chains follows, all from one sample in a study of CD8+CD57+ T cells in acquired aplastic anemia. TCRdb called the reads again in MiXCR, with one record for every CDR3 protein. The data show under 250,000 distinct CDR3 sequences, over 55% seen once. Sequences were obtained from sorted CD4+, CD8+, or CD8+CD57+ T cells (not recorded which) from PBMCs. The receptor source for this set is a human donor with aplastic anemia. CDR3s include the opening cysteine and the closing phenylalanine or tryptophan. A D gene is named only where the DNA matches it firmly. For some rows the clone size is stated as once, few or many, or as a class when expanded; others skip it.

>TRBD2|TRBV20-1|few|TRBJ2-7|15
CSASLGLAGSYEQYF
TGCAGTGCTAGTCTGGGACTAGCGGGATCCTACGAGCAGTACTTC
>TRBD1|TRBV7-2|few|TRBJ1-3|14
CASSLQGAGNTIYF
TGTGCCAGCAGCTTGCAGGGGGCCGGAAACACCATATATTTT
>TRBD2|TRBV20-1|NA|TRBJ2-3|16
CSAEPGLAGGTDTQYF
TGCAGTGCTGAGCCGGGACTAGCGGGGGGCACAGATACGCAGTATTTT
>TRBD1|TRBV14|few|TRBJ1-4|16
CASSQVRQGGDEKLFF
TGTGCCAGCAGCCAAGTTCGACAGGGAGGGGATGAAAAACTGTTTTTT
>TRBD2|TRBV7-6|NA|TRBJ2-1|15
CASNTRGTSGGTEFF
TGTGCCAGCAACACCAGGGGGACTAGCGGGGGGACGGAGTTCTTC
>TRBD1|TRBV20-1|NA|TRBJ2-5|14
CSAFVRDREETQYF
TGCAGTGCTTTTGTCCGGGACAGGGAAGAGACCCAGTACTTC
>NA|TRBV15|NA|TRBJ1-5|15
CATSRDKGNNQPQHF
TGTGCCACCAGCAGAGACAAGGGCAACAATCAGCCCCAGCATTTT
>NA|TRBV20-1|NA|TRBJ1-2|14
CSAVVGGTNYGYTF
TGCAGTGCTGTCGTGGGGGGGACTAACTATGGCTACACCTTC
>NA|TRBV5-1|many|TRBJ2-7|14
CASSLPTGTYEQYF
TGCGCCAGCAGCTTGCCCACAGGCACCTACGAGCAGTACTTC
>NA|TRBV20-1|NA|TRBJ2-5|12
CSASGSQETQYF
TGCAGTGCTAGTGGTAGTCAAGAGACCCAGTACTTC
>NA|TRBV5-1|NA|TRBJ2-7|13
CASSLARGNEQYF
TGCGCCAGCAGCTTGGCCCGAGGCAACGAGCAGTACTTC
>NA|TRBV10-3|NA|TRBJ2-3|14
CAISGQGNTDTQYF
TGTGCCATCAGTGGGCAGGGGAACACAGATACGCAGTATTTT
>NA|TRBV19|NA|TRBJ1-1|13
CASSPRWNTEAFF
TGTGCCAGTAGCCCCCGTTGGAACACTGAAGCTTTCTTT
>TRBD1|TRBV15|NA|TRBJ2-1|17
CATSSPLGTGPYNEQFF
TGTGCCACCAGCAGTCCCCTCGGGACAGGGCCGTACAATGAGCAGTTCTTC
>TRBD2|TRBV11-2|many|TRBJ2-7|16
CASSQGLAGGSYEQYF
TGTGCCAGCAGCCAGGGACTAGCGGGGGGCTCCTACGAGCAGTACTTC
>NA|TRBV9|NA|TRBJ2-3|16
CASSVYGGPSTDAQYF
TGTGCCAGCAGCGTATACGGGGGCCCTAGCACAGATGCGCAGTATTTT
>NA|TRBV19|once|TRBJ2-7|15
CASRRARGDSYEQYF
TGTGCCAGTAGAAGGGCCCGGGGGGACAGCTACGAGCAGTACTTC
>NA|TRBV9|NA|TRBJ2-3|14
CASSVGGGSDTQYF
TGTGCCAGCAGCGTAGGAGGCGGGTCAGATACGCAGTATTTT
>NA|TRBV7-2|NA|TRBJ2-7|14
CASSFGTFLYEQYF
TGTGCCAGCAGCTTTGGGACGTTCCTCTACGAGCAGTACTTC
>NA|TRBV2|NA|TRBJ1-4|14
CASSETATNEKLFF
TGTGCCAGCAGTGAGACAGCTACTAACGAAAAACTGTTTTTT
>NA|TRBV2|NA|TRBJ1-6|16
CASRAGGSSYNSPLHF
TGTGCCAGCAGGGCGGGGGGGAGCTCCTATAATTCACCCCTCCACTTT
>NA|TRBV7-8|NA|TRBJ2-3|10
CASTGDTQYF
TGTGCCAGCACCGGAGATACGCAGTATTTT
>NA|TRBV29-1|NA|TRBJ2-3|14
CSVQGAGSADTQYF
TGCAGCGTTCAAGGGGCAGGATCGGCAGATACGCAGTATTTT
>NA|TRBV7-9|few|TRBJ1-3|15
CASSWTSSSGNTIYF
TGTGCCAGCAGCTGGACATCGAGCTCTGGAAACACCATATATTTT
>NA|TRBV24-1|NA|TRBJ2-1|16
CATSDQGGPHYNEQFF
TGTGCCACCAGTGACCAGGGGGGTCCCCACTACAATGAGCAGTTCTTC
>NA|TRBV5-1|NA|TRBJ2-1|15
CASSLQGGETHEQFF
TGCGCCAGCAGCTTGCAGGGTGGAGAAACCCATGAGCAGTTCTTC
>NA|TRBV5-1|once|TRBJ2-3|16
CASSPLVTASTDTQYF
TGCGCCAGCAGCCCCCTGGTGACAGCTAGCACAGATACGCAGTATTTT
>NA|TRBV7-9|NA|TRBJ1-2|14
CASSTPQDFYGYTF
TGTGCCAGCAGCACTCCACAGGACTTCTATGGCTACACCTTC
>NA|TRBV20-1|NA|TRBJ2-1|14
CSAPPSPAWDEQFF
TGCAGTGCTCCCCCGAGTCCCGCTTGGGATGAGCAGTTCTTC
>TRBD1|TRBV19|few|TRBJ2-3|17
CASSIYQGAIEADTQYF
TGTGCCAGTAGTATATACCAGGGGGCGATCGAGGCAGATACGCAGTATTTT
>TRBD1|TRBV19|once|TRBJ1-6|15
CASSIGDRANSPLHF
TGTGCCAGTAGTATCGGTGACAGGGCCAATTCACCCCTCCACTTT
>NA|TRBV15|NA|TRBJ1-1|14
CATSRGQVGTEAFF
TGTGCCACCAGCAGAGGGCAGGTTGGCACTGAAGCTTTCTTT
>NA|TRBV7-8|NA|TRBJ2-2|15
CASSLAGLGPGELFF
TGTGCCAGCAGCTTAGCAGGGCTAGGGCCCGGGGAGCTGTTTTTT
>TRBD2|TRBV24-1|few|TRBJ2-1|12
CATSGAGGPQFF
TGTGCCACCAGTGGTGCGGGAGGGCCTCAGTTCTTC
>TRBD1|TRBV7-2|NA|TRBJ2-7|16
CASSRQDRGNGYEQYF
TGTGCCAGCAGTCGACAAGACAGGGGCAACGGCTACGAGCAGTACTTC
>NA|TRBV20-1|NA|TRBJ2-7|16
CSATQPRTANPYEQYF
TGCAGTGCTACCCAACCCAGGACAGCGAACCCCTACGAGCAGTACTTC
>TRBD1|TRBV29-1|NA|TRBJ1-2|13
CSVEGQGVGGYIF
TGCAGCGTTGAAGGGCAGGGGGTTGGTGGCTACATCTTC
>NA|TRBV24-1|NA|TRBJ2-7|14
CATSRGRGDYEQYF
TGTGCCACCAGTCGGGGCAGGGGTGACTACGAGCAGTACTTC
>NA|TRBV7-9|NA|TRBJ2-5|13
CASSLGFQETQYF
TGTGCCAGCAGCTTAGGATTCCAAGAGACCCAGTACTTC
>TRBD1|TRBV19|many|TRBJ2-3|16
CASSITWDSFTDTQYF
TGTGCCAGTAGTATAACCTGGGACAGTTTCACAGATACGCAGTATTTT
>TRBD1|TRBV10-3|NA|TRBJ1-1|13
CAIRDSMNTEAFF
TGTGCCATAAGGGACAGCATGAACACTGAAGCTTTCTTT
>NA|TRBV7-8|few|TRBJ2-7|12
CASSLIRHEQYF
TGTGCCAGCAGCTTAATTCGCCACGAGCAGTACTTC
>NA|TRBV2|NA|TRBJ2-2|13
CASSVQATGELFF
TGTGCCAGCAGTGTTCAAGCTACCGGGGAGCTGTTTTTT
>TRBD1|TRBV7-2|NA|TRBJ1-2|14
CASSQRTGGVGYTF
TGTGCCAGCAGCCAGAGGACAGGGGGCGTTGGCTACACCTTC